Following are 20 T cell receptor beta chains from one sample sequenced in a study of cytomegalovirus exposure and HLA in healthy donors. The primer mix had 60 Vbeta and 13 Jbeta primers. Generated by immunoSEQ multiplex PCR, the TCRdb table keeps only in-frame clones and is missing some. There are around 94,000 clones in the sample; more than 70% occur only once, and around 4.4% lies in the top ten. The material sequenced was PBMCs. The receptors derive from a male donor in good health and CMV-seropositive.

This clone was observed a single time. For the CDR3, the DNA is TGTGCCAGCAGCTTATCCGGGGTTCCAACCTCTGGAAACACCATATATTTT. Its translation: CASSLSGVPTSGNTIYF. The chain carries TRBV7-9 and TRBJ1-3; D not resolved. The CDR3 sequence is 17 residues long. Trimming shortened V by 2 bases and J by 0 bases, and 14 bases separated the two germline ends. Germline values: CDR1 SEHNR, CDR2 FQNEAQ (reference sequence).

This clone was detected only once. J is TRBJ2-5 and V is TRBV5-1; 8 nucleotides agree with TRBD1. The J call may be wrong; the DNA end is better matched by TRBJ2-7. CDR1 SGHRS and CDR2 YFSETQ come from the germline V gene. The CDR3 contains 14 residues. In DNA, the CDR3 is TGCGCCAGCAGCTTGAGGACAGGGTCCCACGAGCAGTACTTC. Translating it yields CASSLRTGSHEQYF.

This clone has a single count. The chain joins TRBV1 to TRBJ2-3; the table gives TRBD2 as D, unverified against the DNA. TRBV1 is an annotated pseudogene. The CDR3 extends over 13 amino acids. The CDR3, as DNA: TGCACGCCCAAAGTAGTAGCCCCAGATACGCAGTATTTT. Translation gives CTPKVVAPDTQYF.

The chain has TRBV30 and TRBJ1-5; 8 bases agree with TRBD1. From germline, CDR1 is GTSNPN and CDR2 SVGIG (reference sequence). J gave up 7 bases and V 3 bases, and 5 bases lay outside the gene matches. The CDR3 has 13 residues. This CDR3 reads CAWSEQGGQPQHF. CDR3 in DNA: TGTGCCTGGAGCGAACAGGGGGGGCAGCCCCAGCATTTT.

The table lists this clone with a few counts. The chain uses TRBV6-4 and TRBJ2-3; 8 nucleotides align to TRBD2. Germline lookup yields CDR1 MRHNA and CDR2 SNTAGT. This CDR3 is built from 14 residues. The ends lost 4 bases at V and 4 bases at J; junction bases unmatched: 4. In DNA, the CDR3 is TGTGCCAGCAGTGGGACAGCGGGAGCAGATACGCAGTATTTT. It codes for CASSGTAGADTQYF.

The V and J genes are TRBV19 and TRBJ2-7, with 9 bases fitting TRBD1. The CDR3 totals 11 residues. Germline loops: CDR1 LNHDA, CDR2 SQIVND (reference sequence). The V segment lost 9 bases and the J segment 5 bases; nucleotides outside the gene matches: 2. The CDR3 spells CASWDRDEQYF. CDR3 coding DNA: TGTGCCAGCTGGGACAGGGACGAGCAGTACTTC.

The chain carries TRBV15 and TRBJ1-1; 10 bases line up with TRBD1. The junction had 7 bases not matched to a gene; V was cut back by 2 bases and J by 7 bases. Germline CDR1 LNHNV, CDR2 YYDKDF (reference sequence). The CDR3 has 15 residues. CDR3 region: CATSRKGQGLIEAFF. As DNA, the CDR3 is TGTGCCACCAGCAGAAAGGGACAGGGGTTGATTGAAGCTTTCTTT.

The chain couples TRBV5-6 to TRBJ1-4; 8 bases are a match to TRBD1. CDR1 SGHDT and CDR2 YYEEEE come from the germline V gene. J lost 5 bases, V lost 2 bases, and 5 bases had no gene match. There are 15 residues in the CDR3. CDR3 protein: CASSFVDRENEKLFF. For the CDR3, the DNA is TGTGCCAGCAGCTTTGTGGACAGGGAGAATGAAAAACTGTTTTTT.

The rearrangement joins TRBV7-2 to TRBJ2-2; D is unresolved. CDR3 length: 16 residues. V shed 5 bases and J shed 0 bases, with 13 bases lying between them. Germline V gene lookup returns CDR1 SGHTA and CDR2 FQGNSA. The CDR3 nucleotides are TGTGCCAGCAGCCTTATAATAGCAGCGAACACCGGGGAGCTGTTTTTT. It is translated as CASSLIIAANTGELFF. Looking up the rest from reference TRBV7-2 and TRBJ2-2 gives the full variable domain: GAGVSQSPSNKVTEKGKDVELRCDPISGHTALYWYRQSLGQGLEFLIYFQGNSAPDKSGLPSDRFSAERTGGSVSTLTIQRTQQEDSAVYLCASSLIIAANTGELFFGEGSRLTVL.

V is TRBV6-1 and J is TRBJ2-7; 11 bases match TRBD1. The germline V gene encodes CDR1 MNHNS and CDR2 SASEGT. The length of the CDR3 is 15 residues. With 6 bases clipped from V and 4 bases from J, the junction kept 8 bases outside the gene matches. The DNA of the CDR3 is TGTGCCAGCAGCCCCGAGGGGACAGGGGGTTACGAGCAGTACTTC. Translating gives CASSPEGTGGYEQYF.

This clone came up once. This chain links TRBV27 with TRBJ2-5, with 9 bases fitting TRBD2. The V gene end was trimmed by 5 bases and the J gene end by 1 base; junction bases not matched to a gene: 11. The CDR3 spans 17 residues. The germline gives CDR1 MNHEY, CDR2 SMNVEV (reference sequence). CDR3 in amino acids: CASSKRLAGQIQETQYF. CDR3 nucleotides: TGTGCCAGCAGTAAACGCCTAGCGGGACAAATCCAAGAGACCCAGTACTTC.

V gene TRBV5-1 combines with J gene TRBJ2-3; D is unresolved. Germline assignment: CDR1 SGHRS and CDR2 YFSETQ. This CDR3 spans 13 amino acids. V lost 5 bases and J 1 base, leaving 8 bases between the germline ends. Here the CDR3 DNA reads TGCGCCAGCAGTGGTGGGCGCACAGATACGCAGTATTTT. It is translated as CASSGGRTDTQYF. Supplemented by reference TRBV5-1 and TRBJ2-3, the full variable domain reads KAGVTQTPRYLIKTRGQQVTLSCSPISGHRSVSWYQQTPGQGLQFLFEYFSETQRNKGNFPGRFSGRQFSNSRSEMNVSTLELGDSALYLCASSGGRTDTQYFGPGTRLTVL.

The chain combines TRBV28 with TRBJ1-5, with 10 bases lining up with TRBD1. Per the germline V gene, CDR1 is MDHEN and CDR2 is SYDVKM. The CDR3 is 16 amino acids. After removal of 5 bases from V and 1 base from J, the junction contained 5 bases not matched to a gene. The CDR3 DNA reads as TGTGCCAGCAGTCAGACGGGACAGGGGAGCAATCAGCCCCAGCATTTT. Its protein is CASSQTGQGSNQPQHF.

The chain is built from TRBV7-9 and TRBJ2-7, with D perhaps TRBD1 (6 bases). Trimming stripped 1 base from V and 0 bases from J, with 10 bases between. Germline CDR1 SEHNR, CDR2 FQNEAQ (reference sequence). CDR3 length equals 15 residues. DNA for the CDR3: TGTGCCAGCAGCTTAGAAGAGACAGGCTCCTACGAGCAGTACTTC. It codes for CASSLEETGSYEQYF.

J is TRBJ2-2 and V is TRBV27; D not certain. The V end was cut by 3 bases, the J end by 5 bases, with 4 bases between. The CDR3 has 12 amino acids. The germline V gene has CDR1 MNHEY and CDR2 SMNVEV (reference sequence). CDR3 sequence reads: CASSLRTGELFF. CDR3 DNA sequence: TGTGCCAGCAGTTTGAGAACCGGGGAGCTGTTTTTT.

The chain links TRBV10-2 to TRBJ2-2, with D maybe TRBD2 (6 bases). V lost 8 bases and J lost 4, with 8 bases in between. This CDR3 spans 12 amino acids. CDR1 is WSHSY and CDR2 is SAAADI in the germline V gene. This chain's CDR3 is CASGSGTGELFF. CDR3 bases: TGCGCCAGCGGTAGCGGCACCGGGGAGCTGTTTTTT.

This chain links TRBV10-3 with TRBJ1-5; 9 positions match TRBD1. Germline V lookup: CDR1 ENHRY, CDR2 SYGVKD. This CDR3 is built from 18 residues. The trim removed 6 bases at V and 4 bases at J, leaving 16 bases unmatched. The CDR3 protein is CAISDLGGTGIGNQPQHF. CDR3 sequence (DNA): TGTGCCATCAGCGACTTAGGCGGGACAGGGATCGGGAATCAGCCCCAGCATTTT.

The chain carries TRBV19 and TRBJ2-7; tentative D call: TRBD2 (6 bases). The V gene lost 7 bases and the J gene lost 0 bases, with 16 bases spanning the gap. CDR1 and CDR2 (germline): LNHDA, SQIVND (reference sequence). The CDR3 length is 15 residues. CDR3 nucleotides: TGTGCCAGTACCCCGGGGGTGACGAGCTCCTACGAGCAGTACTTC. This translates into CASTPGVTSSYEQYF. The full variable domain, its missing parts supplied by reference TRBV19 and TRBJ2-7, is DGGITQSPKYLFRKEGQNVTLSCEQNLNHDAMYWYRQDPGQGLRLIYYSQIVNDFQKGDIAEGYSVSREKKESFPLTVTSAQKNPTAFYLCASTPGVTSSYEQYFGPGTRLTVT.

This clone was observed a handful of times. The chain couples TRBV5-6 to TRBJ1-2; possible D gene TRBD1, 5 bases. CDR3 length: 14 amino acids. Germline CDR1 SGHDT, CDR2 YYEEEE. Trimming removed 2 bases from V and 2 bases from J, with 10 bases in between. The CDR3 DNA reads TGTGCCAGCAGCTTCGGTGACAGCAACTATGGCTACACCTTC. Translation gives CASSFGDSNYGYTF.

This clone appeared a few times. The chain has TRBV19 and TRBJ1-1; a weak D match, TRBD1 (5 bases). Trimming pared 3 bases from V and 1 base from J, leaving 6 bases between. The CDR3 contains 13 residues. Germline CDR1 LNHDA, CDR2 SQIVND (reference sequence). CDR3 region: CASSMGGNTEAFF. The CDR3 region has the DNA TGTGCCAGTAGTATGGGGGGGAACACTGAAGCTTTCTTT. Drawing the rest from reference TRBV19 and TRBJ1-1, the complete variable domain is DGGITQSPKYLFRKEGQNVTLSCEQNLNHDAMYWYRQDPGQGLRLIYYSQIVNDFQKGDIAEGYSVSREKKESFPLTVTSAQKNPTAFYLCASSMGGNTEAFFGQGTRLTVV.